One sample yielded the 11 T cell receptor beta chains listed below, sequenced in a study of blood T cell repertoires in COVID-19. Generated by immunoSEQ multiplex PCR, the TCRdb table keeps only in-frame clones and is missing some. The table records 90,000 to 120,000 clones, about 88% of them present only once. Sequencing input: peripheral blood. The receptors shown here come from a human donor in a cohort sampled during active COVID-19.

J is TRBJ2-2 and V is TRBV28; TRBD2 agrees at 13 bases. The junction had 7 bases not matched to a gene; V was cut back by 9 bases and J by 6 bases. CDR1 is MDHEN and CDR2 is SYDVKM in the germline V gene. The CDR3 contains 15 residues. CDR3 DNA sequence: TGTGCCAGTGGGACTAGCGGGAATCGGGCCGGGGAGCTGTTTTTT. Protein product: CASGTSGNRAGELFF.

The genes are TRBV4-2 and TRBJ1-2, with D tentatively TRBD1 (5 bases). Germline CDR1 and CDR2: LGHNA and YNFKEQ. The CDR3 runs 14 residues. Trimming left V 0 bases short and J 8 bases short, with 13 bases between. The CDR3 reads CASSQDWGRDGYTF. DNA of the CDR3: TGTGCCAGCAGCCAAGATTGGGGGAGGGACGGCTACACCTTC.

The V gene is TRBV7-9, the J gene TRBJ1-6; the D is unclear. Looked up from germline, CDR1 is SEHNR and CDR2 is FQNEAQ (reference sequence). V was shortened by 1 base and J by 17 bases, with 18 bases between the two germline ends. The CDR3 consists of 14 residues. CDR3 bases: TGTGCCAGCAGCTTAGAGACCCTGAGCGCTATCGTCCACTTT. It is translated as CASSLETLSAIVHF.

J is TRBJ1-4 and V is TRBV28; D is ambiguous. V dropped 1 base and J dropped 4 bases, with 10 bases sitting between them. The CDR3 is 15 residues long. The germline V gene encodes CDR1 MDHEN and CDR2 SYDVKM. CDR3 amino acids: CASSLSLAINEKLFF. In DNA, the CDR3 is TGTGCCAGCAGTTTATCATTGGCCATTAATGAAAAACTGTTTTTT.

CDR3 in amino acids: CASSYTGADQPQHF. The CDR3 DNA reads as TGTGCCAGCAGTTACACAGGGGCTGATCAGCCCCAGCATTTT. The V and J genes are TRBV6-2 or TRBV6-3 and TRBJ1-5; 7 nucleotides align to TRBD1. Germline loops: CDR1 MNHEY, CDR2 SVGEGT. The ends lost 2 bases at V and 5 bases at J; junction bases unmatched: 3. The CDR3 totals 14 residues.

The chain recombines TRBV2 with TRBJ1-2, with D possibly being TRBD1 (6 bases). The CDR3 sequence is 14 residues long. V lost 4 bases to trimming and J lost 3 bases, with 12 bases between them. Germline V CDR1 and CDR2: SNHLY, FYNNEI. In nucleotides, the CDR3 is TGTGCCAGCAGTGGGGACCAGGGGTACTATGGCTACACCTTC. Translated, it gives CASSGDQGYYGYTF.

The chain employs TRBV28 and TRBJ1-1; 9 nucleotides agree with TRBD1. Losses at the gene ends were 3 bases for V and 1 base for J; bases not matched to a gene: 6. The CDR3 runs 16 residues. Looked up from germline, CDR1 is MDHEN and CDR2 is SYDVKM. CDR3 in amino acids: CASSFQTGGTNTEAFF. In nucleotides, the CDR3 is TGTGCCAGCAGTTTTCAGACAGGGGGGACGAACACTGAAGCTTTCTTT.

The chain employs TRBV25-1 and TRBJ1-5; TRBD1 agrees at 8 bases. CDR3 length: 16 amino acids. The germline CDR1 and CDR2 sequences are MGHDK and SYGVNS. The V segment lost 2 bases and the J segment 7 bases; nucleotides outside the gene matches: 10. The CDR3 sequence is CASSEGEDRERQPQHF. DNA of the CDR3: TGTGCCAGCAGTGAAGGCGAGGACAGGGAGCGACAGCCCCAGCATTTT.

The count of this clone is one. In DNA form, the CDR3 reads TGCGCCAGCAGCCTTGATGGGACAGGGAGGGATGGCTACACCTTC. This encodes CASSLDGTGRDGYTF. The rearrangement uses TRBV5-1 and TRBJ1-2; 9 bases are a match to TRBD1. With V trimmed by 4 bases and J by 6 bases, 10 bases remained unmatched. Germline V CDR1 and CDR2: SGHRS, YFSETQ. This CDR3 has 15 amino acids.

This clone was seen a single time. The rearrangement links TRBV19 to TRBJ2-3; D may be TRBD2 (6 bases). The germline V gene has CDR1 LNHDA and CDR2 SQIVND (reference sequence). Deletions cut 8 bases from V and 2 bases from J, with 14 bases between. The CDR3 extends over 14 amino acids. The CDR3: CASSPGLHTDTQYF. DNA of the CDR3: TGTGCCAGTTCACCGGGACTCCACACAGATACGCAGTATTTT.

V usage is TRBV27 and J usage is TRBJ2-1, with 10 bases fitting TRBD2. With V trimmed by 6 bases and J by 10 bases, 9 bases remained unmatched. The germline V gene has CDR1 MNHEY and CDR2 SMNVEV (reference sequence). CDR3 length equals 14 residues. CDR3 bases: TGTGCCAGCAGCTCAGCCCCTAGCGGGGGAGAGCAGTTCTTC. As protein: CASSSAPSGGEQFF.